These T cell receptor beta chains were read from a single sample in a study of OX40 agonist ivuxolimab in advanced cancers. Data came from immunoSEQ multiplex PCR; TCRdb stores just in-frame clones and leaves some out. The sample has tens of thousands of clones, 75% to 80% seen once. The sequenced sample was CD4+ or CD8+ T cells sorted from blood, obtained in a trial of the OX40 agonist ivuxolimab. These receptors were taken from an adult with an advanced solid tumor such as melanoma, head and neck, liver or kidney cancer. Each CDR3 is given with its conserved first and last residue. The D gene is left open where the match is weak. Clone size is given for some rows only: seen once, a few or many times, or a class if the clone is expanded.

j_call cdr3_length clone_size d_call v_call cdr3_aa cdr3_nt
TRBJ2-7 14 . . TRBV19 CASSIMDGTYEQYF TGTGCCAGTAGTATCATGGACGGTACCTACGAGCAGTACTTC
TRBJ1-2 13 few . TRBV7-9 CATTPGVLYGYTF TGTGCCACCACCCCCGGGGTGCTATATGGCTACACCTTC
TRBJ1-1 13 . . TRBV10-2 CASRRDGNTEAFF TGCGCCAGCAGGAGGGACGGGAACACTGAAGCTTTCTTT
TRBJ2-5 16 . TRBD2 TRBV7-6 CASSLRGGAFQETQYF TGTGCCAGCAGCCTCCGGGGGGGCGCCTTTCAAGAGACCCAGTACTTC
TRBJ2-3 16 . TRBD2 TRBV19 CASSNRPAGGGDTQYF TGTGCCAGTAGTAATCGCCCAGCGGGGGGGGGAGATACGCAGTATTTT
TRBJ1-1 18 . TRBD1 TRBV4-2 CASSQDYLAGGWNTEAFF TGTGCCAGCAGCCAAGACTACCTTGCAGGGGGCTGGAACACTGAAGCTTTCTTT
TRBJ2-2 14 . . TRBV4-1 CASSQLPVTGELFF TGCGCCAGCAGCCAACTCCCGGTGACCGGGGAGCTGTTTTTT
TRBJ2-3 15 . TRBD2 TRBV7-9 CASSPSGREVDTQYF TGTGCCAGCAGCCCTAGCGGGAGGGAGGTCGATACGCAGTATTTT
TRBJ2-1 16 . TRBD1 TRBV11-2 CASSLEGTGSYNEQFF TGTGCCAGCAGCTTAGAAGGGACAGGATCCTACAATGAGCAGTTCTTC
TRBJ2-7 12 . . TRBV5-6 CASSFSRGEQYF TGTGCCAGCAGCTTTTCCAGGGGCGAGCAGTACTTC
TRBJ2-3 13 many . TRBV19 CASSDRLTDTQYF TGTGCCAGTAGTGACAGGTTAACAGATACGCAGTATTTT
TRBJ2-4 14 . . TRBV18 CASSPGTLSGIQYF TGTGCCAGCTCACCAGGGACTCTTTCTGGCATTCAGTACTTC
TRBJ2-1 16 . TRBD2 TRBV5-1 CASSIGTSGTNNEQFF TGCGCCAGCAGCATCGGGACTAGCGGGACTAACAATGAGCAGTTCTTC
TRBJ2-3 17 . TRBD2 TRBV9 CASSSRTSGGYTDTQYF TGTGCCAGCAGCTCCCGGACTAGCGGGGGGTACACAGATACGCAGTATTTT
TRBJ2-3 15 . TRBD2 TRBV9 CASSETSGWTDTQYF TGTGCCAGCAGTGAGACTAGCGGGTGGACAGATACGCAGTATTTT
TRBJ2-7 13 . . TRBV10-1 CARDSGGSYEQYF TGCGCCCGCGACTCTGGGGGTTCCTACGAGCAGTACTTC
TRBJ1-1 16 . . TRBV19 CASSIGDRRIDTEAFF TGTGCCAGTAGTATTGGCGACAGGCGGATCGACACTGAAGCTTTCTTT
TRBJ1-4 12 . . TRBV2 CASAGEFEKLFF TGTGCCAGCGCCGGGGAATTTGAAAAACTGTTTTTT
TRBJ2-7 14 . TRBD1 TRBV30 CAWSVGQGVSPPYF TGTGCCTGGAGTGTGGGACAGGGGGTTTCCCCTCCGTACTTC
TRBJ2-7 14 . . TRBV15 CATGDRVNAQEQYF TGTGCCACCGGAGACCGGGTCAACGCCCAAGAGCAGTACTTC